The rows below give T cell receptor beta chains drawn from one sample of a study of blood T cells in healthy people across ages. TCRdb recomputed calls from the 5' RACE reads with MiXCR, one row per CDR3 protein. The table has some 1,000,000 distinct CDR3 sequences, about 23% seen once. In addition, the sample was reused for a study of T cells of mothers and their children.

Sequencing was performed on blood. These receptors came from a girl aged 2 to 10 in good health. The CDR3 runs from the conserved cysteine through the conserved F or W. A D gene is named only where the DNA matches it firmly. Clone size is shown for a subset of rows, as once, few, many or a class of expanded clone.

>16|NA|TRBV3-1|TRBJ2-3|NA
TGTGCCAGCAGCCAAGAGGAATCGCCTGTCACAGATACGCAGTATTTT
CASSQEESPVTDTQYF
>15|NA|TRBV19|TRBJ2-1|TRBD2
TGTGCCAGTAGTCTACTAGCGGGGGGAATCAATGAGCAGTTCTTC
CASSLLAGGINEQFF
>15|few|TRBV27|TRBJ2-5|NA
TGTGCCAGCAGTCCGATCGACTACTTTGGTAGGACCCAGTACTTC
CASSPIDYFGRTQYF
>14|NA|TRBV25-1|TRBJ2-7|NA
TGTGCCAGCAGTTGGGGGGACCTAACCTACGAGCAGTACTTC
CASSWGDLTYEQYF
>15|NA|TRBV7-9|TRBJ2-1|NA
TGTGCCAGCAGCTTAGGGGGACAATTATACAATGAGCAGTTCTTC
CASSLGGQLYNEQFF
>13|NA|TRBV12-3/TRBV12-4|TRBJ2-7|TRBD2
TGTGCCAGCAGTTACTTTAGCGGGGACGAGCAGTACTTC
CASSYFSGDEQYF
>15|NA|TRBV27|TRBJ2-5|TRBD1
TGTGCCAGCAGCAAGGGACAGGGAATACAAGAGACCCAGTACTTC
CASSKGQGIQETQYF
>19|NA|TRBV29-1|TRBJ2-1|TRBD1
TGCAGCGCCCAAACCGGGACAGGGAACCCCAACTACTTTTACAATGAGCAGTTCTTC
CSAQTGTGNPNYFYNEQFF
>14|few|TRBV24-1|TRBJ1-5|NA
TGTGCCACCAGTGATTACAGGGCATGGCAGCCCCAGCATTTT
CATSDYRAWQPQHF
>18|many|TRBV7-9|TRBJ2-7|NA
TGTGCCAGCAGCCCCTCTACTCCGGGACCAGGGATGATTTACGAGCAGTACTTC
CASSPSTPGPGMIYEQYF
>12|NA|TRBV29-1|TRBJ1-5|TRBD1
TGCAGCGTTGCGGACAGGGATCAGCCCCAGCATTTT
CSVADRDQPQHF
>13|NA|TRBV2|TRBJ2-4|NA
TGTGCCATGTTTTCGGTGGGCAAAAACATTCAGTACTTC
CAMFSVGKNIQYF